Each of the 21 T cell receptor beta chains below was sequenced from the same sample in a study of T cell changes during pregnancy in multiple sclerosis. TCRdb keeps only in-frame clones here, not all; method: immunoSEQ multiplex PCR. This table has 30,000 to 50,000 clones, under 95% appearing once. The sample in question was CD4+ T cells from peripheral blood mononuclear cells, obtained in the third trimester of pregnancy. Source of these receptors: a female donor with multiple sclerosis, enrolled in a pregnancy study.

The CDR3 DNA is TGTGCCAGCAGCTTGGGGAGGAGCACAGATACGCAGTATTTT. This codes for CASSLGRSTDTQYF. The chain has TRBV5-5 and TRBJ2-3; maybe TRBD2 (5 bases). CDR1 SGHKS and CDR2 YYEKEE come from the germline V gene (reference sequence). The germline V and J ends were trimmed by 0 bases and 0 bases, with 5 bases remaining between them. The CDR3 is 14 amino acids.

This chain uses TRBV18 with TRBJ1-1; no definite D call. V was shortened by 3 bases and J by 1 base, with 12 bases between the two germline ends. Germline-derived CDR1 and CDR2 are KGHSH and LQKENI. CDR3 length: 15 residues. CDR3 sequence: CASSPPSNANTEAFF. The CDR3 coding sequence is TGTGCCAGCTCACCCCCTTCTAACGCGAACACTGAAGCTTTCTTT.

The V call is TRBV19, the J call TRBJ1-2; D not certain. The CDR3 runs to 16 residues. The germline gives CDR1 LNHDA, CDR2 SQIVND (reference sequence). Trimming removed 4 bases from V and 4 bases from J, with 19 bases in between. DNA for the CDR3: TGTGCCAGTAGTAAGAGTTCCGGGAAGCTGGGCTATGGCTACACCTTC. Protein: CASSKSSGKLGYGYTF.

The chain links TRBV30 to TRBJ1-2, with 10 bases aligning to TRBD1. This CDR3 is 15 amino acids long. Germline CDR1 GTSNPN, CDR2 SVGIG (reference sequence). V was pared by 1 base and J by 6 bases, with 8 bases of the junction left unmatched. The DNA for the CDR3 is TGTGCCTGGAGTGATTATTCCGGGACAGGGGATGGCTACACCTTC. Protein: CAWSDYSGTGDGYTF.

The chain uses TRBV11-2 and TRBJ2-5; 8 nucleotides align to TRBD2. V trimming: 6 bases; J trimming: 5 bases; junction bases outside the gene matches: 11. Germline CDR1 SGHAT, CDR2 FQNNGV. The CDR3 covers 15 residues. In nucleotides, the CDR3 is TGTGCCAGCAGTAGAGCGGGAGAGTCCTTGGAGACCCAGTACTTC. It codes for CASSRAGESLETQYF.

This clone was counted only a few times. CDR3: CASSQSRGGETQYF. CDR3 sequence (DNA): TGTGCCAGCAGCCAATCGAGGGGAGGCGAGACCCAGTACTTC. The chain has TRBV16 and TRBJ2-5; perhaps TRBD2 as D (6 bases). Per germline, CDR1 KGHSY and CDR2 FQNENV. Trimming pared 0 bases from V and 5 bases from J, leaving 10 bases between. The CDR3 loop spans 14 amino acids. Drawing the rest from reference TRBV16 and TRBJ2-5, the complete variable domain is GEEVAQTPKHLVRGEGQKAKLYCAPIKGHSYVFWYQQVLKNEFKFLISFQNENVFDETGMPKERFSAKCLPNSPCSLEIQATKLEDSAVYFCASSQSRGGETQYFGPGTRLLVL.

V is TRBV18 and J is TRBJ2-3; D call uncertain. The V gene lost 3 bases and the J gene lost 3 bases, with 4 bases spanning the gap. This CDR3 spans 12 amino acids. The V gene's germline CDR1 is KGHSH and CDR2 LQKENI. This CDR3 is CASSPRTDTQYF. The CDR3 DNA is TGTGCCAGCTCACCTCGGACAGATACGCAGTATTTT.

The chain couples TRBV4-2 to TRBJ2-1; 14 bases line up with TRBD2. V shed 1 base, J shed 7 bases, and the junction held 9 bases outside the gene matches. CDR3 size: 18 residues. Per germline, CDR1 LGHNA and CDR2 YNFKEQ. In DNA, the CDR3 is TGTGCCAGCAGCCAAGGACTAGCGGGAGGGTCCCGACGGAATGAGCAGTTCTTC. This encodes CASSQGLAGGSRRNEQFF.

J is TRBJ2-7 and V is TRBV18, with D perhaps matching TRBD2 (6 bases). The germline CDR1 and CDR2 sequences are KGHSH and LQKENI. Trimming pared 2 bases from V and 4 bases from J, leaving 12 bases between. The CDR3 is 14 amino acids. CDR3 bases: TGTGCCAGCTCACCAGGAGGGCCACTTTACGAGCAGTACTTC. Translated: CASSPGGPLYEQYF.

The V and J genes are TRBV30 and TRBJ1-5, with D perhaps matching TRBD1 (5 bases). Germline V gives CDR1 GTSNPN, CDR2 SVGIG (reference sequence). The CDR3 spans 13 residues. V was shortened by 0 bases and J by 5 bases, with 8 bases between the two germline ends. The CDR3 spells CAWSVIGDQPQHF. Written as DNA, the CDR3 is TGTGCCTGGAGTGTTATAGGGGATCAGCCCCAGCATTTT.

CDR3: CSVDVFGTSGIEQYF. CDR3 nucleotides: TGCAGCGTTGACGTCTTCGGGACTAGCGGGATCGAGCAGTACTTC. The gene calls are TRBV29-1 and TRBJ2-7, with TRBD2 identical over 13 bases. With 3 bases clipped from V and 6 bases from J, the junction kept 8 bases outside the gene matches. Germline lookup yields CDR1 SQVTM and CDR2 ANQGSEA. This CDR3 is built from 15 residues.

The chain joins TRBV11-2 to TRBJ1-3; TRBD1 matches 9 bases. V lost 5 bases and J lost 0; bases outside the gene matches: 5. Looked up from germline, CDR1 is SGHAT and CDR2 is FQNNGV. The CDR3 loop spans 16 amino acids. CDR3 sequence: CASSTGGQGSGNTIYF. Here the CDR3 DNA reads TGTGCCAGCAGCACCGGGGGACAGGGCTCTGGAAACACCATATATTTT.

This clone was found once. V is TRBV20-1 and J is TRBJ2-5; D ambiguous. The CDR3 is 11 amino acids. V was shortened by 3 bases and J by 5 bases, with 7 bases between the two germline ends. CDR1 DFQATT and CDR2 SNEGSKA come from the germline V gene (reference sequence). The CDR3 DNA reads TGCAGTGCTAGGAGGAGTGAGACCCAGTACTTC. This gives the protein CSARRSETQYF.

J is TRBJ1-4 and V is TRBV2; 7 bases match TRBD1. This CDR3 has 14 residues. CDR1 SNHLY and CDR2 FYNNEI come from the germline V gene. V lost 5 bases to trimming and J lost 6 bases; unmatched junction nucleotides: 6. Here the CDR3 reads CASSFQGGDEKLFF. The CDR3 bases are TGTGCCAGCAGTTTCCAGGGGGGAGATGAAAAACTGTTTTTT. The variable domain in full, with the rest retrieved from reference TRBV2 and TRBJ1-4, is EPEVTQTPSHQVTQMGQEVILRCVPISNHLYFYWYRQILGQKVEFLVSFYNNEISEKSEIFDDQFSVERPDGSNFTLKIRSTKLEDSAMYFCASSFQGGDEKLFFGSGTQLSVL.

The chain is built from TRBV2 and TRBJ1-5, with 7 bases aligning to TRBD1. With V trimmed by 6 bases and J by 4 bases, 9 bases remained unmatched. The CDR3 runs to 15 residues. The germline V gene encodes CDR1 SNHLY and CDR2 FYNNEI. The CDR3 DNA is TGTGCCAGCAGGGACGCGGCAGGGGGAAATCAGCCCCAGCATTTT. Encoded protein: CASRDAAGGNQPQHF.

The rearrangement joins TRBV2 to TRBJ2-6; 9 nucleotides match TRBD1. The CDR3 extends over 17 amino acids. The germline V gene encodes CDR1 SNHLY and CDR2 FYNNEI. With V trimmed by 6 bases and J by 3 bases, 9 bases remained unmatched. The chain's CDR3 is CASRAGTGSGGANVLTF. The CDR3 DNA is TGTGCCAGCAGAGCCGGGACAGGGTCTGGTGGGGCCAACGTCCTGACTTTC. The full variable domain, in which reference TRBV2 and TRBJ2-6 provide the parts outside the CDR3, is EPEVTQTPSHQVTQMGQEVILRCVPISNHLYFYWYRQILGQKVEFLVSFYNNEISEKSEIFDDQFSVERPDGSNFTLKIRSTKLEDSAMYFCASRAGTGSGGANVLTFGAGSRLTVL.

In this sample, this clone turned up a few times. This rearrangement joins TRBV30 to TRBJ1-5, with TRBD1 identical over 7 bases. CDR3 length equals 13 residues. V shed 5 bases and J 3 bases; nucleotides not matched to a gene: 4. CDR1 is GTSNPN and CDR2 is SVGIG in the germline V gene (reference sequence). The CDR3, as DNA: TGTGCCTGGTCACAGGGGTTCAATCAGCCCCAGCATTTT. As protein: CAWSQGFNQPQHF.

This chain uses TRBV7-2 with TRBJ1-1, with a possible D match to TRBD1 (5 bases). CDR1 is SGHTA, CDR2 FQGNSA, per germline. The V end lost 1 base, the J end lost 6 bases, and 12 bases lay between the germline ends. There are 14 residues in the CDR3. The CDR3 region has the DNA TGTGCCAGCAGCTTAGTGGCCAGGGTCGCTGAAGCTTTCTTT. Amino acid sequence: CASSLVARVAEAFF.

This clone showed up just once. V usage is TRBV30 and J usage is TRBJ1-1; maybe TRBD1 (6 bases). V dropped 0 bases and J dropped 7 bases, with 15 bases sitting between them. The germline V gene encodes CDR1 GTSNPN and CDR2 SVGIG (reference sequence). The CDR3 is made up of 14 amino acids. CDR3 in DNA: TGTGCCTGGAGTGTACTTCCAGGGGATATTGAAGCTTTCTTT. It translates to CAWSVLPGDIEAFF.

This chain uses TRBV7-9 with TRBJ2-7, with D possibly being TRBD2 (5 bases). The CDR3 runs to 13 residues. V lost 2 bases to trimming and J lost 7 bases, with 12 bases between them. Germline V gives CDR1 SEHNR, CDR2 FQNEAQ (reference sequence). CDR3 in DNA: TGTGCCAGCAGCTTAATAGTTGAGGGAGAGCAGTACTTC. Its protein product is CASSLIVEGEQYF.

The rearrangement uses TRBV28 and TRBJ1-5; D is unclear. This CDR3 comprises 18 residues. Trimming cost V 6 bases and J 1 base, with 22 bases left between them. Per the germline V gene, CDR1 is MDHEN and CDR2 is SYDVKM. The CDR3, as DNA: TGTGCCAGCAGGCCACCGACACGGCTATATTCGAGCAATCAGCCCCAGCATTTT. Amino acid sequence: CASRPPTRLYSSNQPQHF.